This TCR beta chain derives from a study of molecular identifiers for immune sequencing clone quantification. Using its own MiXCR run on the PCR reads, TCRdb lists one record per CDR3 protein. The sample comprises a few hundred thousand distinct CDR3 sequences, about 20% of which are singletons, and around 0.86% rests with the top ten. This clonotype was seen ten or more times. CDR3 length equals 12 residues. Germline assignment: CDR1 DFQATT and CDR2 SNEGSKA (reference sequence). The V and J ends lost 6 bases and 1 base respectively, with 9 bases between them. V usage is TRBV20-1 and J usage is TRBJ1-1, with D unresolved. The sequence was collected from a human donor in good health. Some libraries in this study had Jurkat cell RNA spiked in. Sample: naive CD8+ T cells from blood, with Jurkat cell RNA spiked in. The sample's subset: FACS-sorted CD8+CD4-CCR7+CD45RA+ naive T cells. For the CDR3, the DNA is TGCAGTGCGAGGTGGGAGAACACTGAAGCTTTCTTT. Translation: CSARWENTEAFF.